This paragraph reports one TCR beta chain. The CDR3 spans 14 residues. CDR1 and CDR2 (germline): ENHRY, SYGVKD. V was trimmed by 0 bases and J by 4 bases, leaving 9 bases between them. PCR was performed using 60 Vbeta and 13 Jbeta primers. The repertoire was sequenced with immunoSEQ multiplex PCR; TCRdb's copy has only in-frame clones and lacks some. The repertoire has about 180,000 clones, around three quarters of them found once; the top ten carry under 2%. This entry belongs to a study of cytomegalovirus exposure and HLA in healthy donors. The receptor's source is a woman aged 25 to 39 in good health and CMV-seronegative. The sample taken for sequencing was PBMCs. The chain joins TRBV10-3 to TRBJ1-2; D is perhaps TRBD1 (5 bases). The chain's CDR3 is CAISESDSPYGYTF. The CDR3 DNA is TGTGCCATCAGTGAGTCTGACAGTCCCTATGGCTACACCTTC.